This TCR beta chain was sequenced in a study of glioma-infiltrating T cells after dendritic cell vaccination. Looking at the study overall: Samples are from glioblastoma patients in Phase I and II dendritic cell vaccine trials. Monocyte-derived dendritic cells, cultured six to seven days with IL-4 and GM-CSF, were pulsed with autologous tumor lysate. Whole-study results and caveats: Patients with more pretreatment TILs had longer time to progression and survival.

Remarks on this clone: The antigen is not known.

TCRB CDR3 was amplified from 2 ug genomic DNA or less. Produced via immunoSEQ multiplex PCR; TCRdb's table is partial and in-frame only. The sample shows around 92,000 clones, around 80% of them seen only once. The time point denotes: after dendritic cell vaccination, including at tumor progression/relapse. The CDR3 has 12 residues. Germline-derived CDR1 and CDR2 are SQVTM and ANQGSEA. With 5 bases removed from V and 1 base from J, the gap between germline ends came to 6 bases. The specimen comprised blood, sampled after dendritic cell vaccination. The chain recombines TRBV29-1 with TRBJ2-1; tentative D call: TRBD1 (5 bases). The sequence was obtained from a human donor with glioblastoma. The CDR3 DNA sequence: TGCAGCGTTAGACAGTCCTACAATGAGCAGTTCTTC. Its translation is CSVRQSYNEQFF.